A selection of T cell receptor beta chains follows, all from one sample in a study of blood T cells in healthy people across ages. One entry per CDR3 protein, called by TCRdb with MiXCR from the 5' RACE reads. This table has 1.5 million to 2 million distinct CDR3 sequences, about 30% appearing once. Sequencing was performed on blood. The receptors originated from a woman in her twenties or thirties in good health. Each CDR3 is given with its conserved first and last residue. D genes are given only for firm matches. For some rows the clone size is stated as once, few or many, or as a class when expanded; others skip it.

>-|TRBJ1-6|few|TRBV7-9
TGTGCCAGCAGCCAAGGGGCACCCCTCCACTTT
CASSQGAPLHF
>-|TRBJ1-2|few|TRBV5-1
TGCGCCAACAGTTCTTCGGTAGGGGGGACCTATGGCTACACCTTC
CANSSSVGGTYGYTF
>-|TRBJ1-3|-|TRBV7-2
TGTGCCAGCAGCTCCCGGGCCATCTCTGGAAACACCATATATTTT
CASSSRAISGNTIYF
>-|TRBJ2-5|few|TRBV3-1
TGTGCCAGCAGCCAAGACCGGTCCGCGGGGACCCAGTACTTC
CASSQDRSAGTQYF
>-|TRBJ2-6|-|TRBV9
TGTGCCAGCAGCGCCCCCGGCAGTTCTGGGGCCAACGTCCTGACTTTC
CASSAPGSSGANVLTF
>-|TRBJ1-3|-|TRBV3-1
TGTGCCAGCAGCCAAAAAATAGGACTGATCTCTGGAAACACCATATATTTT
CASSQKIGLISGNTIYF
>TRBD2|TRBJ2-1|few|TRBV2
TGTGCCAGCAGTTGGGTAGCGGGAGGGCCCCAGGATGAGCAGTTCTTC
CASSWVAGGPQDEQFF
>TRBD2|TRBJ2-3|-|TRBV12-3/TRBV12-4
TGTGCCAGCACCCGACGCCTAGCGGGAGAGGGAGCAGATACGGAGTATTTT
CASTRRLAGEGADTEYF
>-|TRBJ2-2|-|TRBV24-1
TGTGCCACCAGTATGGGTACCGGGGAGCTGTTTTTT
CATSMGTGELFF
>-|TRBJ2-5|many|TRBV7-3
TGTGCCAGCAGCTTAAATGGTCAGCAAGAGACCCAGTACTTC
CASSLNGQQETQYF
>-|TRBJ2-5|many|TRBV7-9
TGTGCCAGCAGCTTAGAAGAGGTCGGAGAGACCCAGTACTTC
CASSLEEVGETQYF
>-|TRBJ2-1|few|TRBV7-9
TGTGCCAGCAGCTTAGCGACGAGGACCAACAATGAGCAGTTCTTC
CASSLATRTNNEQFF
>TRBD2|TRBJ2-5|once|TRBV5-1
TGCGCCCGGTTCAGCGGGGGGGCCAAACCTTCAACGTGGACCCAGTACTTC
CARFSGGAKPSTWTQYF
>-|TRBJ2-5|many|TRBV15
TGTGCCACCAGCAGAGATCGGGACCGAGAGACCCAGTACTTC
CATSRDRDRETQYF
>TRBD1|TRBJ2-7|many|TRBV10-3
TGTGCCGTTTCCGGGACAGTCTACGAGCAGTACTTC
CAVSGTVYEQYF
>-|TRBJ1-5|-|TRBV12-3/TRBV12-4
TGTGCCAGCAAAGAACCCAATCAGCCCCAGCATTTT
CASKEPNQPQHF
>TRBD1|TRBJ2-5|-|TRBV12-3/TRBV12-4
TGTGCCAGCAGTGATACAGGGGGCCTCAGCTATGAGCAGTACTTC
CASSDTGGLSYEQYF
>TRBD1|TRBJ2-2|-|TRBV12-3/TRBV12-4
TGTGCCAGCACTTGGACAGGGGACACCGGGGAGCTGTTTTTT
CASTWTGDTGELFF
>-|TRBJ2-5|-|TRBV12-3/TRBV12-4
TGTGCCAGCAGTTTACAGTTAATTGGAGAGACCCAGTACTTC
CASSLQLIGETQYF
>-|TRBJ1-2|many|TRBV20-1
TGCAGTGCAAGGACGTCCTCTAACTATGGCTACACCTTC
CSARTSSNYGYTF
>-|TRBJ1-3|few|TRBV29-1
TGCAGCGTCCGACACGTCTCTGGAAACACCATATATTTT
CSVRHVSGNTIYF
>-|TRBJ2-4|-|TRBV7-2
TGTGCCGGCAGCTTAGGGCGGGGCAGTCTGGCCAAAAACATTCAGTACTTC
CAGSLGRGSLAKNIQYF
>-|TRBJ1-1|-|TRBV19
TGTGCCAGTAGTATAGAAGAAGGCAGGGCCACTGAAGCTTTCTTT
CASSIEEGRATEAFF
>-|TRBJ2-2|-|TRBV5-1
TGCGCCAGCGGTCGGGACGGGAACACCGGGGAGCCGTTTTTT
CASGRDGNTGEPFF
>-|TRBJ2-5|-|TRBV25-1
TGTGCCAGCAGTGAAGTGGGGGCTAGGTGGAAGGCGGAGGCCCAGTACTTC
CASSEVGARWKAEAQYF
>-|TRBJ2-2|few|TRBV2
TGTGCCAGCAAGGGACACACTGCCACCGGGGAGCTGTTTTTT
CASKGHTATGELFF
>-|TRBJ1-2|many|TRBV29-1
TGCAGCGTTGCCCCGACAGACTATGGCTACACCTTC
CSVAPTDYGYTF
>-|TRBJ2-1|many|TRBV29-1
TGCAGCGTGCCCAGTCGCAATGAGCAGTTCTTC
CSVPSRNEQFF
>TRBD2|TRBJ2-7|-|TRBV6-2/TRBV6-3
TGTGCCAGCAGTTACTCCACACTAGCGGGGGCGTCTTTATCCTACGAGCAGTACTTC
CASSYSTLAGASLSYEQYF
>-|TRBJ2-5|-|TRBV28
TGTGCCAGCAGTTCAGGAGAGACGCGAAGAGAGACCCAGTACTTC
CASSSGETRRETQYF
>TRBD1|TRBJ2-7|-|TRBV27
TGTGCCAGCAGAGACCCCGGGACAGGGTACGAGCAGTACTTC
CASRDPGTGYEQYF
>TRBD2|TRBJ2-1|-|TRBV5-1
TGCGCCAGCAGCTTGGGCCCTAGCGGGGGCCACAATGAGCAGTTCTTC
CASSLGPSGGHNEQFF
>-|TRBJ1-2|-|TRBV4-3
TGCGCCAGCAGCCAAGATAGCTTTACTATAGGCTATGGCTACACCTTC
CASSQDSFTIGYGYTF
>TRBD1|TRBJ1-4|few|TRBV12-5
TGTGCTAGTGGCACGGACAGGGGAGGAGAAAAACTGTTTTTT
CASGTDRGGEKLFF
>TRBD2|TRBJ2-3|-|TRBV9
TGTGCCAGCAGCGCAGGTGGGCGAGCGGGGGCCGTAGATACGCAGTATTTT
CASSAGGRAGAVDTQYF
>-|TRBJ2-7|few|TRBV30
TGTGCCTGGGGAAGCTCCTACGAGCAGTACTTC
CAWGSSYEQYF
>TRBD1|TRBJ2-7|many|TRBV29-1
TGCAGCGTGTCCGGGACAGGGTCGGTCGAGCAGTACTTC
CSVSGTGSVEQYF
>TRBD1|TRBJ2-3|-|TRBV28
TGTGTCAGCAGTTTAGAGAGGGGGCAGCAGTATTTT
CVSSLERGQQYF
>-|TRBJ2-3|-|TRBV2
TGTGCCAGCAGTGAACGACTAGAAACAGATACGCAGTATTTT
CASSERLETDTQYF
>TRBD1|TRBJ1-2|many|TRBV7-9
TGTGCCAGCAGCTTAGGGGACAGGATGAACTATGGCTACACCTTC
CASSLGDRMNYGYTF
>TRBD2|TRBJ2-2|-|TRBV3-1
TGTGCCAGCAGCCAAGAAAGCCCGGGACTAGCGAGGACCGGGGAGCTGTTTTTT
CASSQESPGLARTGELFF
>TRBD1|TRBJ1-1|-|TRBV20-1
TGCAGTGCTTCCGGGACAGGGTTTACTGAAGCTTTCTTT
CSASGTGFTEAFF
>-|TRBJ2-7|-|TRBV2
TGTGCCAGCAGTGTAAGTGAGGGACTGAGTCGACGCAACGAGCAGTACTTC
CASSVSEGLSRRNEQYF
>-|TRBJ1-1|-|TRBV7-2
TGTGCCAGCAGCACCAGTTTTACCAGGGTTAACACTGAAGCTTTCTTT
CASSTSFTRVNTEAFF
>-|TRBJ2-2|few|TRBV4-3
TGCGCCAGCAGCCAAGAGGAGGCGTCAAGGGCAGAAGGGCCCGGGGAGCTGTTTTTT
CASSQEEASRAEGPGELFF
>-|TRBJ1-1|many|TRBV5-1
TGTGCCAGCAGCTTAACAGGTACTGAAGCTTTCTTT
CASSLTGTEAFF
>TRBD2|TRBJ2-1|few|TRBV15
TGTGCCACCAGCAGAGCCGGTAGCGGGAGCCAAATCAATGAGCAGTTCTTC
CATSRAGSGSQINEQFF
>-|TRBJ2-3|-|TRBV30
TGTGCCTGCCAAAAACAACTCCTCCCAGATACGCAGTATTTT
CACQKQLLPDTQYF
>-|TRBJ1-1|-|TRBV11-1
TGTGCCAGCAGCTTTCCCGGGGCCAGCACTGAAGCTTTCTTT
CASSFPGASTEAFF
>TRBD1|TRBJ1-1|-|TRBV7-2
TGTGCCAGCAGCTTTATTGTCCCAGGGGGGAACACTGAAGCTTTCTTT
CASSFIVPGGNTEAFF
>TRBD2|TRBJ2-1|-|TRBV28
TGTGCCAGCAGCTCCCGGGGGGGCTCTCTCAATGAGCAGTTCTTC
CASSSRGGSLNEQFF